The entry below describes one TCR beta chain. The sample belongs to a study of blood T cell repertoires in COVID-19. As for the study in general: Donors in the United States, Italy and Spain gave samples during acute or convalescent COVID-19.

The CDR3 contains 14 residues. CDR1 and CDR2 from the germline V gene are LGHNA and YNFKEQ. V was pared by 4 bases and J by 4 bases, with 10 bases between. Profiling relied on immunoSEQ multiplex PCR, and the TCRdb table lists in-frame clones only, not all of them. Among 650,000 to 800,000 clones listed, 70% to 90% were seen once. The sequencing input was peripheral blood. The V gene is TRBV4-2, the J gene TRBJ1-4; maybe TRBD1 (5 bases). This clonotype was obtained from a woman younger than 30 with acute or convalescent COVID-19. The CDR3 here is CASSRQLDNEKLFF. The CDR3 bases are TGTGCCAGCAGCCGACAGCTGGATAATGAAAAACTGTTTTTT.